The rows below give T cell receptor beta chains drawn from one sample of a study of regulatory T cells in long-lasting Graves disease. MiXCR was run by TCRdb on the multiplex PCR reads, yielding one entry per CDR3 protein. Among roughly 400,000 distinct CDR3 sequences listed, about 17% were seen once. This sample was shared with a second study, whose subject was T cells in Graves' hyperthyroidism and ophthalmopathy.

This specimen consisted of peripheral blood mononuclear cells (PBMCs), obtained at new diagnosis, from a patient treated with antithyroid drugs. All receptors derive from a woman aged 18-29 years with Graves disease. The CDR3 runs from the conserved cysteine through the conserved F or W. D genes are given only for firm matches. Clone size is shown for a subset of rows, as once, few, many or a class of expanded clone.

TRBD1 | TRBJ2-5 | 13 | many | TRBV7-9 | CASSLGTEETQYF | TGTGCCAGCAGCTTGGGGACAGAAGAGACCCAGTACTTC
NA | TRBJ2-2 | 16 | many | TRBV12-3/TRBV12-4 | CASSLIRQISTGELFF | TGTGCCAGCAGTTTAATTCGACAGATATCCACCGGGGAGCTGTTTTTT
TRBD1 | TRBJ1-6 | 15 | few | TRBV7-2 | CASSSGGASRSPLHF | TGTGCCAGCAGCTCAGGGGGCGCGTCTAGGTCACCCCTCCACTTT
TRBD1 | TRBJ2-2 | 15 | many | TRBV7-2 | CASSLGQGAAGELFF | TGTGCCAGCAGCTTAGGTCAGGGGGCTGCCGGGGAGCTGTTTTTT
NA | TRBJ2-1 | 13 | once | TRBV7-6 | CASSQAQSHEQFF | TGTGCCAGCAGCCAAGCGCAGTCTCATGAGCAGTTCTTC
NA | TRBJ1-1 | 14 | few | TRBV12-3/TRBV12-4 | CASTSGLTNTEAFF | TGTGCCAGCACCTCTGGACTGACGAACACTGAAGCTTTCTTT
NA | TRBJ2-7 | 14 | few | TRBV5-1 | CASSLVGTRPGQYF | TGCGCCAGCAGCTTGGTGGGGACAAGACCCGGGCAGTACTTC
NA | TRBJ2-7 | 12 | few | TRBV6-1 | CASISRSYEQYF | TGTGCCAGCATTTCGAGGAGCTACGAGCAGTACTTC
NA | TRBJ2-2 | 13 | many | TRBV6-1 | CASTKQVTGELFF | TGTGCCAGCACCAAACAGGTCACCGGGGAGCTGTTTTTT
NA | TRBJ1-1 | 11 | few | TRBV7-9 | CASSENWEAFF | TGTGCCAGCAGCGAAAATTGGGAAGCTTTCTTT
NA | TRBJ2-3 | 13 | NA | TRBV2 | CAGWDRTTDTQYF | TGTGCCGGTTGGGACCGCACCACAGATACGCAGTATTTT
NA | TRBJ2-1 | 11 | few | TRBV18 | CASSRTGEQFF | TGTGCCAGCTCACGGACGGGGGAGCAGTTCTTC
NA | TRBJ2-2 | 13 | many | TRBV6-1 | CASHRANTGELFF | TGTGCCAGTCACAGGGCGAACACCGGGGAGCTGTTTTTT
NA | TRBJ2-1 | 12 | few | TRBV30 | CAWTRSSNEQFF | TGTGCCTGGACCAGGTCGTCGAATGAGCAGTTCTTC
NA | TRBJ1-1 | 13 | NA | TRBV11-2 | CASSLFPNTEAFF | TGTGCCAGCAGCTTATTCCCGAACACTGAAGCTTTCTTT
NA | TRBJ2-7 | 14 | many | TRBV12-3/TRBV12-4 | CASSLGGALREQYF | TGTGCCAGCAGTTTAGGGGGTGCTCTGAGGGAGCAGTACTTC
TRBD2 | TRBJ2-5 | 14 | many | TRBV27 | CASRGLAGMETQYF | TGTGCCAGCAGGGGACTAGCGGGAATGGAGACCCAGTACTTC
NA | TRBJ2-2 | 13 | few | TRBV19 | CASKPSEGGELFF | TGTGCCAGTAAGCCTAGCGAGGGGGGGGAGCTGTTTTTT
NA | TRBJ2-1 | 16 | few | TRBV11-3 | CASSSAWSGAYNEQFF | TGTGCCAGCAGCTCGGCCTGGAGCGGAGCCTACAATGAGCAGTTCTTC
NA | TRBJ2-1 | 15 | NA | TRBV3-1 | CASSPRGPFFNEQFF | TGTGCCAGCAGCCCGAGAGGGCCCTTTTTCAATGAGCAGTTCTTC
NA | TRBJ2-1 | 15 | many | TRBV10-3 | CAISDGRTSYNEQFF | TGTGCCATCAGTGACGGGCGTACATCCTACAATGAGCAGTTCTTC
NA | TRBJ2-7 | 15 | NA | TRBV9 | CASSVGVGPENEQYF | TGTGCCAGCAGCGTAGGAGTGGGACCAGAGAACGAGCAGTACTTC
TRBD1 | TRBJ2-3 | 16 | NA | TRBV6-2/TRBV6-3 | CASRNTGGLGTDTQYF | TGTGCCAGCAGAAACACAGGGGGCTTGGGCACAGATACGCAGTATTTT
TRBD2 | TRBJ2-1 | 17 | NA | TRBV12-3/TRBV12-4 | CASSLSTSGSFYNEQFF | TGTGCCAGCAGCCTTTCGACTAGCGGGAGTTTTTACAATGAGCAGTTCTTC
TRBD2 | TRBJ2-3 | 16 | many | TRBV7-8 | CASSRVLAGEADTQYF | TGTGCCAGCAGCCGTGTGCTAGCGGGAGAGGCAGATACGCAGTATTTT
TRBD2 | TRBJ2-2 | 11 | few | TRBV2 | CASRGGGRLFF | TGTGCCAGCCGCGGGGGGGGGCGGCTGTTTTTT
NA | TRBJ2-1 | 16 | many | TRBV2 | CASSDETSWGYNEQFF | TGTGCCAGCAGTGATGAGACTTCCTGGGGCTACAATGAGCAGTTCTTC
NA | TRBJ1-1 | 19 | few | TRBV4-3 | CASSQEVSPSWATNTEAFF | TGCGCCAGCAGCCAAGAAGTCTCTCCCAGCTGGGCGACGAACACTGAAGCTTTCTTT
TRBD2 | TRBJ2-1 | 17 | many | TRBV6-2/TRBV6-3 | CASSYFRTSGIVNEQFF | TGTGCCAGCAGTTACTTTAGGACTAGCGGGATTGTCAATGAGCAGTTCTTC
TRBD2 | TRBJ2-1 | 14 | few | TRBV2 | CASSGLAGFYEQFF | TGTGCCAGCAGCGGACTAGCGGGATTTTATGAGCAGTTCTTC
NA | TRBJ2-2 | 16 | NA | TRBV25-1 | CASSPLREGNTGELFF | TGTGCCAGCAGTCCCCTCCGAGAGGGGAACACCGGGGAGCTGTTTTTT
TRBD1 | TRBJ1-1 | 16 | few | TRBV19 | CASIPDRGRSKPEAFF | TGTGCCAGTATTCCGGACAGGGGGCGATCTAAGCCTGAAGCTTTCTTT
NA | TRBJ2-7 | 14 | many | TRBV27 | CASSLDTDSYEQYF | TGTGCCAGCAGTTTAGATACAGACTCCTACGAGCAGTACTTC
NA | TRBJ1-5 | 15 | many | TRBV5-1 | CASSPGEKRGQPQHF | TGCGCCAGCAGCCCCGGGGAAAAGCGAGGCCAGCCCCAGCATTTT
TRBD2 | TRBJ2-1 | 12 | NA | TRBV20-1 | CSAAGEYNEQFF | TGCAGTGCAGCGGGAGAGTACAATGAGCAGTTCTTC
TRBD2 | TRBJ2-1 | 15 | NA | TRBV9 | CASSVGLAVLNEQFF | TGTGCCAGCAGCGTAGGGCTAGCGGTCCTCAATGAGCAGTTCTTC
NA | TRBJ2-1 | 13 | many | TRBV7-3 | CASSLMRYNEQFF | TGTGCCAGCAGCTTAATGAGGTACAATGAGCAGTTCTTC
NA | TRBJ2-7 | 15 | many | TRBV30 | CAWSLSNRLIYEQYF | TGTGCCTGGAGTCTCTCGAACAGACTCATCTACGAGCAGTACTTC
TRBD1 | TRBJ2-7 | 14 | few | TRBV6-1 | CASRKGQGTYEQYF | TGTGCCAGCAGAAAGGGACAGGGGACCTACGAGCAGTACTTC
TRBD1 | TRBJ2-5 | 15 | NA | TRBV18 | CASSSQQGYQETQYF | TGTGCCAGCTCATCGCAACAGGGGTATCAAGAGACCCAGTACTTC
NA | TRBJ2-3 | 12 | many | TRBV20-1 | CSAALSTDTQYF | TGCAGTGCAGCCTTAAGCACAGATACGCAGTATTTT
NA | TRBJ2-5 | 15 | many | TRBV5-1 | CASSLGQPVRETQYF | TGCGCCAGCAGCTTGGGACAGCCGGTAAGAGAGACCCAGTACTTC
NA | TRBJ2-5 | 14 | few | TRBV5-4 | CASSPTGVRETQYF | TGTGCCAGCAGCCCAACGGGGGTGAGGGAGACCCAGTACTTC
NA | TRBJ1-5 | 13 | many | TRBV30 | CAWSVGLDQPQHF | TGTGCCTGGAGTGTAGGTTTAGATCAGCCCCAGCATTTT
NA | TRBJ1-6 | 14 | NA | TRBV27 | CASSLLQRSSPLHF | TGTGCCAGCAGTTTATTACAACGGAGTTCACCCCTCCACTTT
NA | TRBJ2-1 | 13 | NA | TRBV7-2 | CASSFGWVNEQFF | TGTGCCAGCAGCTTTGGCTGGGTCAATGAGCAGTTCTTC
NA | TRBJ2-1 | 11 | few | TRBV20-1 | CGADRYNEQFF | TGCGGTGCTGACCGCTACAATGAGCAGTTCTTC
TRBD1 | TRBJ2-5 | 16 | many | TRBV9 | CASSVGTGGLSETQYF | TGTGCCAGCAGCGTAGGAACAGGGGGCCTCTCAGAGACCCAGTACTTC
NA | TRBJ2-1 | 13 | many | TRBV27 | CASSLPGKNEQFF | TGTGCCAGCAGTTTACCTGGAAAGAATGAGCAGTTCTTC
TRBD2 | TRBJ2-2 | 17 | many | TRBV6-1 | CASSPGTSGRYTGELFF | TGTGCCAGCAGTCCGGGTACTAGCGGGAGGTACACCGGGGAGCTGTTTTTT
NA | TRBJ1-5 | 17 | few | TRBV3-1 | CASSHSFGSGSNQPQHF | TGTGCCAGCAGCCACTCATTTGGTTCGGGTAGCAATCAGCCCCAGCATTTT
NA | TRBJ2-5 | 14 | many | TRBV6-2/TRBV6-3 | CASSELGQQETQYF | TGTGCCAGCAGTGAATTAGGACAGCAAGAGACCCAGTACTTC
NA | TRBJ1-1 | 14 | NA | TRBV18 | CASSPLDRNTEAFF | TGTGCCAGCTCACCCCTAGACAGGAACACTGAAGCTTTCTTT
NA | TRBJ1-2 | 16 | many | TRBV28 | CASSLEGANFNYGYTF | TGTGCCAGCAGTTTGGAAGGGGCCAATTTTAACTATGGCTACACCTTC
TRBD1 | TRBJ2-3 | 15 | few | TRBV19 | CASSVQGVPTDTQYF | TGTGCCAGTAGCGTACAGGGGGTCCCCACAGATACGCAGTATTTT